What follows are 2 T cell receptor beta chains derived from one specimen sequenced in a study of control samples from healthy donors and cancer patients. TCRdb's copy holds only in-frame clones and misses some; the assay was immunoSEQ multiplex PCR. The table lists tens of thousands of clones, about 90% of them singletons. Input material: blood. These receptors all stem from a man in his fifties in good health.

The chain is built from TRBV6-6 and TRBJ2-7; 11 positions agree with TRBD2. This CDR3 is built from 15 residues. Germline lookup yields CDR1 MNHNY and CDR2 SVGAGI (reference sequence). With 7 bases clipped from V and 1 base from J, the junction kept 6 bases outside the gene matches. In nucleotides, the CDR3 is TGTGCCAGCAAAGAGTCTAGCGGGGGGTCCTACGAGCAGTACTTC. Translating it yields CASKESSGGSYEQYF.

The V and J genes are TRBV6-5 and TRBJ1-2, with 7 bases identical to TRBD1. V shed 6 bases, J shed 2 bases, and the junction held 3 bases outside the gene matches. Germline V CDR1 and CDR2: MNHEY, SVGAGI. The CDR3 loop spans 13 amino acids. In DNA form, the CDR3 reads TGTGCCAGCAGCCCGACAGGGAACTATGGCTACACCTTC. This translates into CASSPTGNYGYTF.